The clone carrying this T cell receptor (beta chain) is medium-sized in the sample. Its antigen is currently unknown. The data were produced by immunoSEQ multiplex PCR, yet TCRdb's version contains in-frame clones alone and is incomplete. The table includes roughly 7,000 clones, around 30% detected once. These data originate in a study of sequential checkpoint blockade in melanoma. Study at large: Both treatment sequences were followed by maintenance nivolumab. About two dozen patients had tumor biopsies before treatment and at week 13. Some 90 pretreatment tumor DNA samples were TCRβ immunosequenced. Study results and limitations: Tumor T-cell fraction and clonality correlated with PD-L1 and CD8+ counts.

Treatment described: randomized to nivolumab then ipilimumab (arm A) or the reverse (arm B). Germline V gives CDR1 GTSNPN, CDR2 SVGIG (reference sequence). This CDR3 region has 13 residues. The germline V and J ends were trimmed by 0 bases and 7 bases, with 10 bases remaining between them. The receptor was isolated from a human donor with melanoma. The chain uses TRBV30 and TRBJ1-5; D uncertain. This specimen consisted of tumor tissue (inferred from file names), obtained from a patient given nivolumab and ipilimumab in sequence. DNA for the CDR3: TGTGCCTGGAGTGTAAATCGATGGCAGCCCCAGCATTTT. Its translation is CAWSVNRWQPQHF.